This TCR beta chain was sequenced in a study of radiation and T cells in renal cell carcinoma. Findings and caveats of the study: Compared with controls, irradiated tumors had more, larger dominant CDR3 motifs.

The treatment: treatment-naive control, cytoreductive nephrectomy. With respect to this clone: Its specificity is not known.

V lost 4 bases and J lost 5; bases outside the gene matches: 7. This CDR3 spans 14 amino acids. CDR1 is GTSNPN and CDR2 is SVGIG in the germline V gene (reference sequence). Sequencing was performed with immunoSEQ multiplex PCR; in TCRdb, only in-frame clones are kept and a portion is missing. In the table there are about 16,000 clones, about 50% of which are singletons. The V and J genes are TRBV30 and TRBJ1-1; 10 nucleotides line up with TRBD1. This receptor was obtained from a man in his forties with renal cell carcinoma. The sample here was tumor tissue, taken from a patient whose treatment was nephrectomy without radiotherapy. This chain's CDR3 is CAWTPGQGRTEAFF. The DNA of the CDR3 is TGTGCCTGGACTCCGGGACAGGGGAGAACTGAAGCTTTCTTT.